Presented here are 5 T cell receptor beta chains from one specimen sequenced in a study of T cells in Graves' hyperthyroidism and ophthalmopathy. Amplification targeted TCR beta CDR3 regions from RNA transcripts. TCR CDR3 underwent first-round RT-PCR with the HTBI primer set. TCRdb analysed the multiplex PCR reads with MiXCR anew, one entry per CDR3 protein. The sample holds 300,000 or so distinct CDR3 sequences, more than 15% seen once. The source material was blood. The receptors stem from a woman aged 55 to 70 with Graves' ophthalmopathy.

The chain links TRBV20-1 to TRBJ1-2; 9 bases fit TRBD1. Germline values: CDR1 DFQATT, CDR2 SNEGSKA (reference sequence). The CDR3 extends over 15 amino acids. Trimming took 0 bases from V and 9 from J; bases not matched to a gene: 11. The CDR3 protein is CSARDRRDRVWSYTF. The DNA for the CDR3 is TGCAGTGCTAGAGATCGACGGGACAGGGTTTGGAGCTACACCTTC.

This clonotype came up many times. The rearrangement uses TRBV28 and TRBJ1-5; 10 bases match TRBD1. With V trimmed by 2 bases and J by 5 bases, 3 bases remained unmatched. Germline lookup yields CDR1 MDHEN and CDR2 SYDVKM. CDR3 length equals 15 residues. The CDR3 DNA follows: TGTGCCAGCAGTTTAGGGACAGGGGAGTATCAGCCCCAGCATTTT. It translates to CASSLGTGEYQPQHF.

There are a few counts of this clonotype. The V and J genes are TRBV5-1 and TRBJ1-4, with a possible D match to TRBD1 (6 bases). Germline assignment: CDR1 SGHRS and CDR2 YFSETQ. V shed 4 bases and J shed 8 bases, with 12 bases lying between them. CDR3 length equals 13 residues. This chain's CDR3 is CASSRAGVEKLFF. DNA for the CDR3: TGCGCCAGCAGCAGGGCAGGGGTCGAAAAACTGTTTTTT.

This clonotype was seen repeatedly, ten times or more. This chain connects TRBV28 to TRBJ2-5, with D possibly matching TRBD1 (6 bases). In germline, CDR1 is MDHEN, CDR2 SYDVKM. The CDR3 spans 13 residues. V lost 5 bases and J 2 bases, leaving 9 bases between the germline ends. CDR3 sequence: CASSDGQQETQYF. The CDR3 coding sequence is TGTGCCAGCAGTGACGGACAGCAAGAGACCCAGTACTTC.

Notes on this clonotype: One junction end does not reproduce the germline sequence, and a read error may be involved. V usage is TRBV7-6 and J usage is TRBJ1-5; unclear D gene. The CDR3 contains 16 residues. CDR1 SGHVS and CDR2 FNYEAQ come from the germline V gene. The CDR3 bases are TGTGCCAACAGCCAATTGCCGGGAACCAGCAATCAGCCCCAGCATTTT. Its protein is CANSQLPGTSNQPQHF. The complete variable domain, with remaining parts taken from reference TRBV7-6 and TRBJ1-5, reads GAGVSQSPRYKVTKRGQDVALRCDPISGHVSLYWYRQALGQGPEFLTYFNYEAQQDKSGLPNDRFSAERPEGSISTLTIQRTEQRDSAMYRCANSQLPGTSNQPQHFGDGTRLSIL.